These 10 T cell receptor beta chains were all obtained from the same sample, sequenced in a study of blood T cell repertoires in COVID-19. Only in-frame clones appear in the TCRdb table, and some are missing; sequencing was by immunoSEQ multiplex PCR. The sample carries roughly 130,000 clones, around 87% recorded once. Sample: peripheral blood. The receptors were sampled from a woman between 55 and 75 years old with acute or convalescent COVID-19.

This chain joins TRBV5-4 and TRBJ2-1; 15 nucleotides match TRBD2. The length of the CDR3 is 16 residues. From germline, CDR1 is SGHNT and CDR2 YYREEE (reference sequence). Unmatched junction bases numbered 6, after V lost 4 bases and J lost 7 bases. The DNA for the CDR3 is TGTGCCAGCAGCAGGGGGACTAGCGGGGGGTTGAATGAGCAGTTCTTC. Amino acid sequence: CASSRGTSGGLNEQFF.

The gene calls are TRBV7-8 and TRBJ1-1, with D unclear. CDR3 length: 16 residues. The germline CDR1 and CDR2 sequences are SGHVS and FQNEAQ. The V end was cut by 5 bases, the J end by 2 bases, with 18 bases between. CDR3: CASSPSWAGTNTEAFF. The CDR3 DNA sequence: TGTGCCAGCAGCCCATCATGGGCGGGAACCAACACTGAAGCTTTCTTT.

This clone was counted only a few times. The V gene is TRBV27, the J gene TRBJ2-1, with TRBD2 as a possible D gene (5 bases). Germline values: CDR1 MNHEY, CDR2 SMNVEV (reference sequence). This CDR3 comprises 17 residues. The germline V and J ends were trimmed by 3 bases and 2 bases, with 17 bases remaining between them. CDR3 residues: CASSFVVRESAYNEQFF. The CDR3 DNA follows: TGTGCCAGCAGTTTTGTAGTGAGGGAGAGTGCCTACAATGAGCAGTTCTTC.

The chain joins TRBV11-1 to TRBJ1-1; 11 bases fit TRBD1. CDR1 SGHAT and CDR2 FQDESV come from the germline V gene (reference sequence). CDR3 size: 16 residues. Unmatched junction bases numbered 5, after V lost 5 bases and J lost 0 bases. CDR3 coding DNA: TGTGCCAGCAGCCCGCGGACAGGGGGCCTGAACACTGAAGCTTTCTTT. This translates into CASSPRTGGLNTEAFF.

There are many counts of this clone. The V gene is TRBV11-2, the J gene TRBJ1-2; D is uncertain. Trimming cost V 3 bases and J 6 bases, with 5 bases left between them. CDR1 and CDR2 (germline): SGHAT, FQNNGV. The CDR3 spans 11 residues. CDR3 coding DNA: TGTGCCAGCAGCTTCCGGGATGGCTACACCTTC. It specifies CASSFRDGYTF.

This clone was seen many times. V is TRBV20-1 and J is TRBJ2-7; a possible D gene is TRBD2 (5 bases). The CDR3 contains 11 residues. Germline CDR1 and CDR2: DFQATT and SNEGSKA (reference sequence). The V gene lost 6 bases and the J gene lost 5 bases, with 11 bases spanning the gap. The CDR3 DNA reads as TGCAGTGCCCGAAGCGGCCACGAGCAGTACTTC. Residues: CSARSGHEQYF.

The chain couples TRBV3-1 (or the pseudogene TRBV3-2) to TRBJ2-2, with D maybe TRBD2 (5 bases). Trimming shortened V by 1 base and J by 0 bases, and 15 bases separated the two germline ends. The germline CDR1 and CDR2 sequences are LGHDT and YNNKEL (reference sequence). The CDR3 has 18 residues. In nucleotides, the CDR3 is TGTGCCAGCAGCCAAGCCCCCCGCCGGGGAGCGAACACCGGGGAGCTGTTTTTT. Amino acid sequence: CASSQAPRRGANTGELFF.

This clone showed up just once. The DNA of the CDR3 is TGTGCCAGCAGCCCCCGGGGAGGGGCCCTCGGAGATACGCAGTATTTT. Translating gives CASSPRGGALGDTQYF. The genes are TRBV6-6 and TRBJ2-3; 7 bases match TRBD2. This CDR3 has 16 residues. Germline V gene sequence: CDR1 MNHNY, CDR2 SVGAGI (reference sequence). Losses at the gene ends were 6 bases for V and 5 bases for J; bases not matched to a gene: 14.

This clone has just a few counts. The chain employs TRBV7-8 and TRBJ2-3; tentatively, D is TRBD2 (5 bases). Trimming cost V 5 bases and J 3 bases, with 15 bases left between them. In germline, CDR1 is SGHVS, CDR2 FQNEAQ. This CDR3 is 15 amino acids long. For the CDR3, the DNA is TGTGCCAGCAGCCCAACTAGAAGTGGGACAGATACGCAGTATTTT. It codes for CASSPTRSGTDTQYF. Using reference TRBV7-8 and TRBJ2-3 for the parts outside the CDR3, the full variable domain is GAGVSQSPRYKVAKRGQDVALRCDPISGHVSLFWYQQALGQGPEFLTYFQNEAQLDKSGLPSDRFFAERPEGSVSTLKIQRTQQEDSAVYLCASSPTRSGTDTQYFGPGTRLTVL.

This clone was observed a few times. The chain links TRBV3-1 (or the pseudogene TRBV3-2) to TRBJ2-1; possible D gene TRBD1, 5 bases. V was shortened by 5 bases and J by 3 bases, with 11 bases between the two germline ends. Per the germline V gene, CDR1 is LGHDT and CDR2 is YNNKEL (reference sequence). The CDR3 is 14 amino acids. The CDR3 region has the DNA TGTGCCAGCAGCGGGGCAGGACACTACAATGAGCAGTTCTTC. It yields the protein CASSGAGHYNEQFF.